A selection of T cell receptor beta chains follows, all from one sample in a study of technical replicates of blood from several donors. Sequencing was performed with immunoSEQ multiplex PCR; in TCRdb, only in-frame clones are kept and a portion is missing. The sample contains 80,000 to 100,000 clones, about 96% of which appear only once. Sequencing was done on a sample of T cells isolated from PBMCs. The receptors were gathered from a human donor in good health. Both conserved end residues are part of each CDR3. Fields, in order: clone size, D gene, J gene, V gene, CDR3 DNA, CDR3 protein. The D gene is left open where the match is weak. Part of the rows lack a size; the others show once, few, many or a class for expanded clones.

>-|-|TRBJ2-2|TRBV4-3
TGCGCCAGCAGCCTCTACACCGGGGAGCTGTTTTTT
CASSLYTGELFF
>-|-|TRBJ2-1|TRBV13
TGTGCCAGCAGCATCAGAAATGAGCAGTTCTTC
CASSIRNEQFF
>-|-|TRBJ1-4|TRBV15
TGTGCCACCAGCAGGGAGGGATCAGGAGAAAAACTGTTTTTT
CATSREGSGEKLFF
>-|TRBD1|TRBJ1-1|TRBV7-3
TGTGCCAGCAGCTTAATGGGACAGGGGGACACTGAAGCTTTCTTT
CASSLMGQGDTEAFF
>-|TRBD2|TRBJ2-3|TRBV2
TGTGCCAGTCCCCAGACTAGCGGGAGGCCAGATACGCAGTATTTT
CASPQTSGRPDTQYF
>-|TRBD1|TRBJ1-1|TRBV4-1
TGCGCCAGCAGCTACCCGGGACAGGGGAACACTGAAGCTTTCTTT
CASSYPGQGNTEAFF
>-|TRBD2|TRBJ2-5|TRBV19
TGTGCCAGTAGTATAGGCAACGGGAGGGAGACCCAGTACTTC
CASSIGNGRETQYF
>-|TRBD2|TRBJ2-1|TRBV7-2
TGTGCCAGCAGCCCAGTCGCGGGGGATGAGCAGTTCTTC
CASSPVAGDEQFF
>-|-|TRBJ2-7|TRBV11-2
TGTGCCAGCAGCTATTCGACAGGAATCTCCTACGAGCAGTACTTC
CASSYSTGISYEQYF
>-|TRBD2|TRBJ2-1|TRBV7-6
TGTGCCAGCAGCTTCAGGCGGGAGGTCAACAATGAGCAGTTCTTC
CASSFRREVNNEQFF
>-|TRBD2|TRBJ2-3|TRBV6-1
TGTGCCAGCAGTGGTCCTACTAGCGGGAGAACAGATACGCAGTATTTT
CASSGPTSGRTDTQYF
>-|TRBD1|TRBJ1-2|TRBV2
TGTGCCAGCAGTCCGGGACAGGCTTATGGCTACACCTTC
CASSPGQAYGYTF
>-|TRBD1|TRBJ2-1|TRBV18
TGTGCCAGCTCACCCCCGGGACAGGGGTCGATCAATGAGCAGTTCTTC
CASSPPGQGSINEQFF
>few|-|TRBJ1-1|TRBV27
TGTGCCAGCAGTTATAACAGGGTGAACACTGAAGCTTTCTTT
CASSYNRVNTEAFF
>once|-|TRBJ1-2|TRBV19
TGTGCCAGTAGTATCAGGACAGCTGATGGCTACACCTTC
CASSIRTADGYTF
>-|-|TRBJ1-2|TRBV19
TGTGCCAGTAGGGGAGAGGGGGTATACTATGGCTACACCTTC
CASRGEGVYYGYTF
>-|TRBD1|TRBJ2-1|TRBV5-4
TGTGCCAGCAGCGGATGGGACAGGGCCTACAATGAGCAGTTCTTC
CASSGWDRAYNEQFF
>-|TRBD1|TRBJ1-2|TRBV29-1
TGCAGCGTTGAAATGGACAGGGGACCTGGCTACACCTTC
CSVEMDRGPGYTF
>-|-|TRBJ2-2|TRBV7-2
TGTGCCAGCAGCCCCAATTTGGGGGCTAACACCGGGGAGCTGTTTTTT
CASSPNLGANTGELFF
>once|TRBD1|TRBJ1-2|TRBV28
TGTGCCAGCAGTATCCGGGACAGGGGTCTCCCTAACTATGGCTACACCTTC
CASSIRDRGLPNYGYTF
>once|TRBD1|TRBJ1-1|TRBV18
TGTGCCAGCTCACCACCGGGACAGGGGTACACTGAAGCTTTCTTT
CASSPPGQGYTEAFF
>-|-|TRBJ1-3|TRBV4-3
TGCGCCAGCAGCCAAGATCGGGGGTGGAGAGACACCATATATTTT
CASSQDRGWRDTIYF
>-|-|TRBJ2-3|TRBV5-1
TGCGCCAGCAGCATAGGACTGACAGATACGCAGTATTTT
CASSIGLTDTQYF
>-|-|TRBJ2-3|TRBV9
TGTGCCAGCAGCGTGGGCGGGACCACAGATACGCAGTATTTT
CASSVGGTTDTQYF
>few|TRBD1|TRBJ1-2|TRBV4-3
TGCGCCAGCAGCCAGGCCCTACAGGGGGACTATGGCTACACCTTC
CASSQALQGDYGYTF
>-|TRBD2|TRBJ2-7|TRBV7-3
TGTGCCAGCAGCCTCGCGGGGGGTGCCTACGAGCAGTACTTC
CASSLAGGAYEQYF